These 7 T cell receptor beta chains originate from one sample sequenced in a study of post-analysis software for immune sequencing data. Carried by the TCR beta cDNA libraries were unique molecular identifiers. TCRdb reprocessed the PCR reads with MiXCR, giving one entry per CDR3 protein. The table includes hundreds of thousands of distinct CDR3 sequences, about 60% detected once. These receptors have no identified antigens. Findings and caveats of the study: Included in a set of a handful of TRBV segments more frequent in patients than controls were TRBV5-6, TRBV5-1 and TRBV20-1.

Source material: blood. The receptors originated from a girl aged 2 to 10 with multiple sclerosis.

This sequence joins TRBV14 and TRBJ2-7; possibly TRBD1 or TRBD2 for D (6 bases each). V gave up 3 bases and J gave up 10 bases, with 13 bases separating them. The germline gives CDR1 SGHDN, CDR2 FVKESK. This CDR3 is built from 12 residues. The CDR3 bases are TGTGCCAGCAGCCAGGCCCCGGGGGCCCAGTACTTC. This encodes CASSQAPGAQYF.

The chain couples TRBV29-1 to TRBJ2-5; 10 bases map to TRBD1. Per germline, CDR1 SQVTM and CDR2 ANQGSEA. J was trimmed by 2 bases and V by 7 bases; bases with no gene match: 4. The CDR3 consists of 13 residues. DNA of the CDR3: TGCAGCGCCGAGGACAGGGGGCAAGAGACCCAGTACTTC. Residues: CSAEDRGQETQYF.

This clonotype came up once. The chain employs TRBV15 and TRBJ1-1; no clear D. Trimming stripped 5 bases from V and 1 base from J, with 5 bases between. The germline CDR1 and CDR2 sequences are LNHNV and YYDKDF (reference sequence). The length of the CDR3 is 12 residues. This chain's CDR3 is CATSARNTEAFF. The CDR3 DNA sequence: TGTGCCACCAGCGCACGGAACACTGAAGCTTTCTTT.

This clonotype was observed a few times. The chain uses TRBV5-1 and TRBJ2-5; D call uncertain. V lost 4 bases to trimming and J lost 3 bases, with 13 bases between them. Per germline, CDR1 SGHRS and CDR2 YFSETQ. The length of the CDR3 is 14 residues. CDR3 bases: TGCGCCAGCAGCATCGGTCCTACCGAAGAGACCCAGTACTTC. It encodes CASSIGPTEETQYF.

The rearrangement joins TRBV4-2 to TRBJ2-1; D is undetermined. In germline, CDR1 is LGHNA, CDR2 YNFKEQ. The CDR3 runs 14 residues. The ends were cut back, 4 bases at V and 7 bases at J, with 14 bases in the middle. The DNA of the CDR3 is TGTGCCAGCAGCCCTGGACGGACCATTAATGAGCAGTTCTTC. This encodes CASSPGRTINEQFF.

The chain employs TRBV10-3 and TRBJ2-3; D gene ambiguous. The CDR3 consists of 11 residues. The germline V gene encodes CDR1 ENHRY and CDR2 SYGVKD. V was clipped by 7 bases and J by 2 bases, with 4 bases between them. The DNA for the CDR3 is TGTGCCATCACCATCACAGATACGCAGTATTTT. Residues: CAITITDTQYF.

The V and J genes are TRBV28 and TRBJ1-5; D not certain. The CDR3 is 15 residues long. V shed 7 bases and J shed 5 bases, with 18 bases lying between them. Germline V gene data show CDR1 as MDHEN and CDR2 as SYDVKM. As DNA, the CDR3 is TGTGCCAGCACCGAGATCGGAGGAGGTCATCAGCCCCAGCATTTT. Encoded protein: CASTEIGGGHQPQHF. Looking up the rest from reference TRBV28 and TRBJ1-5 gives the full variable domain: DVKVTQSSRYLVKRTGEKVFLECVQDMDHENMFWYRQDPGLGLRLIYFSYDVKMKEKGDIPEGYSVSREKKERFSLILESASTNQTSMYLCASTEIGGGHQPQHFGDGTRLSIL.